Sequencing of this T cell receptor beta chain was carried out in a study of cytomegalovirus exposure and HLA in healthy donors. Turning to the study itself: The approximately 670 first-cohort repertoires and the 95 to 150 validation repertoires shared the same platform, a later analysis reported. General study points: Investigators reported approximately 170 TCR beta chains as tied to cytomegalovirus. High specificity and sensitivity for cytomegalovirus status were reported for the classifier.

Germline assignment: CDR1 MNHEY and CDR2 SVGAGI. The CDR3 is 12 amino acids. V was pared by 11 bases and J by 3 bases, with 14 bases between. Method: immunoSEQ multiplex PCR; TCRdb's copy keeps in-frame clones and lacks some. The sample contains 95,000 to 120,000 clones, about 85% of which appear only once. While the first cohort had 650 to 850 subjects, the donors belonged to the separate validation cohort of about 110 subjects. Worth noting for this clone: The target antigen is unknown.

The sequenced material came from PBMCs. The V and J genes are TRBV6-5 and TRBJ2-7; TRBD1 might be the D (5 bases). The receptor was derived from a woman aged 18-29 years in good health and CMV-seronegative. The CDR3 spells CAERGKGYEQYF. The CDR3 DNA is TGTGCCGAAAGGGGAAAGGGCTACGAGCAGTACTTC.